Shown below are 31 T cell receptor beta chains from a single sample sequenced in a study of blood T cells in healthy people across ages. The authors ran a second PCR of about 6 to 12 cycles using a sample-barcoded 5' primer and a J-beta primer mix. MiXCR, applied by TCRdb to the 5' RACE reads, yields one record per CDR3 protein. In the table there are around 710,000 distinct CDR3 sequences, 40% to 45% of which are singletons. Sample: blood. All receptors come from a woman aged 60-75 years in good health.

This clonotype was detected only a few times. The genes are TRBV7-6 and TRBJ1-4; unclear D gene. The CDR3 spans 14 residues. V was trimmed by 10 bases and J by 0 bases, leaving 12 bases between them. Germline CDR1 is SGHVS and CDR2 is FNYEAQ. Here the CDR3 DNA reads TGTGCCACTAGCGTCGGTGCAACTAATGAAAAACTGTTTTTT. Translated, it gives CATSVGATNEKLFF.

The rearrangement links TRBV7-3 to TRBJ2-1; TRBD1 agrees at 10 bases. Germline CDR1 SGHTA, CDR2 FQGTGA. The V gene end was trimmed by 4 bases and the J gene end by 2 bases; junction bases not matched to a gene: 5. There are 16 residues in the CDR3. CDR3 DNA: TGTGCCAGCAGCTCCCCTGGACAGGGGGCCTACAATGAGCAGTTCTTC. This translates into CASSSPGQGAYNEQFF. Full variable domain (outside the CDR3, taken from reference TRBV7-3 and TRBJ2-1): GAGVSQTPSNKVTEKGKYVELRCDPISGHTALYWYRQSLGQGPEFLIYFQGTGAADDSGLPNDRFFAVRPEGSVSTLKIQRTERGDSAVYLCASSSPGQGAYNEQFFGPGTRLTVL.

This chain links TRBV28 with TRBJ1-4; D may be TRBD1 (6 bases). CDR1 and CDR2 (germline): MDHEN, SYDVKM. The CDR3 totals 13 residues. Trimming left V 5 bases short and J 8 bases short, with 12 bases between. CDR3 coding DNA: TGTGCCAGCAGTACAGGGTGGGACGAAAAACTGTTTTTT. It translates to CASSTGWDEKLFF.

The chain links TRBV7-3 to TRBJ2-1; D may be TRBD1 or TRBD2 (5 bases each). Germline CDR1 reads SGHTA; CDR2 reads FQGTGA. Trimming stripped 0 bases from V and 15 bases from J, with 24 bases between. The CDR3 spans 16 residues. This chain's CDR3 is CASSLTPVGTIDGLFF. CDR3 bases: TGTGCCAGCAGCTTAACGCCGGTAGGGACGATCGACGGGTTGTTCTTC.

The chain uses TRBV25-1 and TRBJ2-7, with a tentative D call TRBD2 (6 bases). The end of the DNA is better explained by TRBJ2-5, so the J call may be wrong. This CDR3 contains 15 residues. The V gene's germline CDR1 is MGHDK and CDR2 SYGVNS. CDR3 residues: CASSEVGTAQETQYF. As DNA, the CDR3 is TGTGCCAGCAGTGAAGTCGGGACTGCTCAAGAGACCCAGTACTTC.

This rearrangement joins TRBV30 to TRBJ2-7; a possible D gene is TRBD1 (6 bases). The J call is in doubt because the DNA end fits TRBJ2-5 better. CDR3 length: 11 residues. Per germline, CDR1 GTSNPN and CDR2 SVGIG (reference sequence). The CDR3 nucleotides read TGTGCCTGGGGGGGCGCCCAGACCCAGTACTTC. It codes for CAWGGAQTQYF.

The chain couples TRBV5-1 to TRBJ2-3, with D tentatively TRBD1 (5 bases). Between the trimmed V and J ends, which lost 0 bases and 4 bases, there was a span of 9 bases. Per germline, CDR1 SGHRS and CDR2 YFSETQ. The CDR3 sequence is 14 residues long. Here the CDR3 reads CASSLGAGSDTQYF. The CDR3 region has the DNA TGCGCCAGCAGCTTGGGGGCAGGGTCAGATACGCAGTATTTT.

In this sample, this clonotype turned up a few times. The V and J genes are TRBV6-5 and TRBJ1-2; 8 nucleotides align to TRBD1. The germline V gene has CDR1 MNHEY and CDR2 SVGAGI. The V and J ends lost 8 bases and 3 bases, in that order; junction bases with no gene match: 11. The CDR3 covers 15 residues. CDR3 sequence: CASSPSDRVHYGYTF. CDR3 in DNA: TGTGCCAGCTCCCCCTCGGACAGGGTGCACTATGGCTACACCTTC.

The chain employs TRBV2 and TRBJ2-1; 10 bases are shared with TRBD2. The germline V gene encodes CDR1 SNHLY and CDR2 FYNNEI. V gave up 6 bases and J gave up 9 bases; unmatched junction bases: 5. CDR3 length equals 13 residues. Here the CDR3 DNA reads TGTGCCAGCAGCAGCGGGAGGGCGGGTGAGCAGTTCTTC. Translation: CASSSGRAGEQFF.

The rearrangement links TRBV10-3 to TRBJ1-1; perhaps TRBD1 as D (6 bases). CDR1 is ENHRY, CDR2 SYGVKD, per germline. V lost 6 bases, J lost 4 bases, and 12 bases lay in between. This CDR3 region has 13 residues. The DNA of the CDR3 is TGTGCCATCAGACAGGGCAGCGGCACTGAAGCTTTCTTT. It is translated as CAIRQGSGTEAFF.

The V call is TRBV11-2, the J call TRBJ2-3, with D hard to call. This CDR3 has 15 residues. The V gene's germline CDR1 is SGHAT and CDR2 FQNNGV. V dropped 5 bases and J dropped 6 bases, with 18 bases sitting between them. CDR3 nucleotide sequence: TGTGCCAGCAGCACCCGGACGTCCTTCGGGGATACGCAGTATTTT. The encoded protein is CASSTRTSFGDTQYF.

The chain links TRBV28 to TRBJ2-1; 11 bases map to TRBD2. The assigned J gene may be wrong: the sequence end matches TRBJ2-7 better. The V gene's germline CDR1 is MDHEN and CDR2 SYDVKM. The CDR3 covers 16 residues. The CDR3 loop is CASSPPTSGNYNEQYF. The CDR3 DNA reads TGTGCCAGCAGTCCCCCGACTAGCGGGAACTACAATGAGCAGTACTTC.

V usage is TRBV20-1 and J usage is TRBJ2-7; D might be TRBD2 (5 bases). The V gene lost 0 bases and the J gene lost 0 bases, with 12 bases spanning the gap. The CDR3 has 15 residues. CDR1 is DFQATT and CDR2 is SNEGSKA in the germline V gene (reference sequence). CDR3 loop: CSARDPAGPSYEQYF. The CDR3 DNA is TGCAGTGCTAGAGATCCGGCGGGCCCCTCCTACGAGCAGTACTTC.

This chain connects TRBV5-1 to TRBJ2-5; 7 bases match TRBD2. The CDR3 consists of 14 residues. Germline CDR1 is SGHRS and CDR2 is YFSETQ. J gave up 1 base and V 4 bases, and 4 bases lay outside the gene matches. CDR3 DNA: TGCGCCAGCAGCCCTGGGACTATCCAAGAGACCCAGTACTTC. Amino acid sequence: CASSPGTIQETQYF. The full variable domain, completed using reference TRBV5-1 and TRBJ2-5, is KAGVTQTPRYLIKTRGQQVTLSCSPISGHRSVSWYQQTPGQGLQFLFEYFSETQRNKGNFPGRFSGRQFSNSRSEMNVSTLELGDSALYLCASSPGTIQETQYFGPGTRLLVL.

This clonotype was counted at least ten times. The V and J genes are TRBV12-3 or TRBV12-4 and TRBJ2-1; D remains ambiguous. The CDR3 is 15 residues long. V lost 7 bases and J lost 4, with 17 bases in between. The CDR3 is CASTLSDPPYNEQFF. The CDR3 DNA is TGTGCCAGCACTCTCTCCGACCCTCCTTACAATGAGCAGTTCTTC.

The chain joins TRBV11-2 to TRBJ2-1, with D uncertain. Germline lookup yields CDR1 SGHAT and CDR2 FQNNGV. Trimming left V 7 bases short and J 0 bases short, with 10 bases between. The CDR3 contains 14 residues. The CDR3 sequence: CASTDLSSYNEQFF. CDR3 nucleotide sequence: TGTGCCAGCACAGACCTGAGCTCCTACAATGAGCAGTTCTTC.

The V call is TRBV18, the J call TRBJ1-5, with a possible D match to TRBD1 (5 bases). This CDR3 contains 12 residues. Trimming stripped 4 bases from V and 10 bases from J, with 11 bases between. Germline assignment: CDR1 KGHSH and CDR2 LQKENI. DNA for the CDR3: TGTGCCAGCTCACAGACAGCGGGACCCCAGCATTTT. Encoded protein: CASSQTAGPQHF.

The chain couples TRBV29-1 to TRBJ2-4; D may be TRBD1 or TRBD2 (5 bases each). V was clipped by 4 bases and J by 13 bases, with 20 bases between them. The CDR3 contains 13 residues. CDR1 is SQVTM, CDR2 ANQGSEA, per germline. CDR3 amino acids: CSVGAPRGHEQYF. The DNA of the CDR3 is TGCAGCGTTGGGGCTCCCCGGGGCCATGAGCAGTACTTC.

The CDR3 is CATSGTGEGSYNEQFF. The CDR3 region has the DNA TGTGCCACCAGTGGGACAGGCGAGGGGTCCTACAATGAGCAGTTCTTC. The rearrangement uses TRBV24-1 and TRBJ2-1; 7 bases fit TRBD1. The CDR3 contains 16 residues. The germline V gene has CDR1 KGHDR and CDR2 SFDVKD. The V gene end was trimmed by 5 bases and the J gene end by 1 base; junction bases not matched to a gene: 7.

This chain joins TRBV7-9 and TRBJ2-5, with 13 bases matching TRBD2. Trimming removed 6 bases from V and 4 bases from J; junction bases left unmatched: 8. Germline CDR1 reads SEHNR; CDR2 reads FQNEAQ (reference sequence). This CDR3 is built from 16 residues. In DNA, the CDR3 is TGTGCCAGCAGGGGGACTAGCGGGGTTCCTGGAGAGACCCAGTACTTC. This gives the protein CASRGTSGVPGETQYF.

This clonotype has only a few counts. The chain is built from TRBV11-3 and TRBJ2-3; 8 nucleotides agree with TRBD2. The CDR3 runs to 15 residues. CDR1 SGHNT and CDR2 YENEEA come from the germline V gene. The V and J ends lost 1 base and 5 bases, in that order; junction bases with no gene match: 5. The CDR3 coding sequence is TGTGCCAGCAGCTTAGCGGGAGGGCCCATAGATACGCAGTATTTT. Translation gives CASSLAGGPIDTQYF.

CDR3 region: CAISDPTPSYGYTF. CDR3 DNA: TGTGCCATCAGTGACCCGACACCCTCCTATGGCTACACCTTC. This chain links TRBV10-3 with TRBJ1-2; D not resolved. V dropped 3 bases and J dropped 4 bases, with 12 bases sitting between them. Per the germline V gene, CDR1 is ENHRY and CDR2 is SYGVKD. The CDR3 sequence is 14 residues long.

The rearrangement joins TRBV24-1 to TRBJ2-6; TRBD2 is a possible D gene (6 bases). The CDR3 runs to 14 residues. Germline CDR1 is KGHDR and CDR2 is SFDVKD. Between the trimmed V and J ends, which lost 9 bases and 2 bases, there was a span of 10 bases. This CDR3 reads CATYGGPGANVLTF. For the CDR3, the DNA is TGTGCCACCTACGGAGGGCCTGGGGCCAACGTCCTGACTTTC.

A remark on this clonotype: Just one base apart from a much larger clone, this may be a read error. The chain uses TRBV29-1 and TRBJ2-7; 10 positions match TRBD1. Germline values: CDR1 SQVTM, CDR2 ANQGSEA. The V segment lost 6 bases and the J segment 0 bases; nucleotides outside the gene matches: 5. This CDR3 region has 14 residues. The CDR3 loop reads CSVGTGASSYEQYF. The CDR3 nucleotides read TGCAGCGTGGGGACAGGGGCTAGCTCCTACGAGCAGTACTTC.

This sequence joins TRBV20-1 and TRBJ2-4; D unclear. CDR1 DFQATT and CDR2 SNEGSKA come from the germline V gene (reference sequence). This CDR3 spans 14 amino acids. Trimming took 6 bases from V and 6 from J, leaving 18 bases between them. CDR3 sequence reads: CSAKKSARGNIQYF. The CDR3 DNA reads TGCAGTGCCAAGAAGTCCGCTAGAGGAAACATTCAGTACTTC.

This clonotype has more than one count but fewer than ten. The rearrangement uses TRBV4-1 and TRBJ2-7; no definite D call. This CDR3 is 15 amino acids long. V was pared by 0 bases and J by 0 bases, with 9 bases between. Germline assignment: CDR1 MGHRA and CDR2 YSYEKL. CDR3 sequence: CASSQEGGSSYEQYF. As DNA, the CDR3 is TGCGCCAGCAGCCAAGAGGGCGGAAGCTCCTACGAGCAGTACTTC.

J is TRBJ2-1 and V is TRBV7-9, with unresolved D. The DNA end favors TRBJ2-7, so the J call may be wrong. Germline CDR1 SEHNR, CDR2 FQNEAQ (reference sequence). The CDR3 runs 14 residues. CDR3 protein: CASSEELSTNEQYF. As DNA, the CDR3 is TGTGCCAGCAGCGAAGAGTTATCGACGAATGAGCAGTACTTC.

The chain employs TRBV24-1 and TRBJ2-3; perhaps TRBD2 as D (6 bases). The CDR3 is made up of 15 amino acids. Germline V gives CDR1 KGHDR, CDR2 SFDVKD. Trimming removed 1 base at V and 7 bases at J, with 14 bases between. The CDR3 reads CATSDLHGAGNTQYF. The DNA of the CDR3 is TGTGCCACCAGTGATTTACACGGGGCGGGGAATACGCAGTATTTT.

The genes are TRBV13 and TRBJ2-1; a possible D gene is TRBD1 (7 bases). The V and J ends lost 5 bases and 3 bases respectively, with 17 bases between them. This CDR3 region has 16 residues. The germline CDR1 and CDR2 sequences are PRHDT and FYEKMQ (reference sequence). The CDR3 DNA reads TGTGCCAGCAGCCTCGGAGGGGGCAATTTCTACAATGAGCAGTTCTTC. This translates into CASSLGGGNFYNEQFF. The variable domain in full, with the rest retrieved from reference TRBV13 and TRBJ2-1, is AAGVIQSPRHLIKEKRETATLKCYPIPRHDTVYWYQQGPGQDPQFLISFYEKMQSDKGSIPDRFSAQQFSDYHSELNMSSLELGDSALYFCASSLGGGNFYNEQFFGPGTRLTVL.

This chain's CDR3 is CASSQDITEAGEPCNEQFF. In nucleotides, the CDR3 is TGTGCCAGCAGCCAAGATATAACCGAAGCGGGGGAACCATGCAATGAGCAGTTCTTC. This chain joins TRBV4-2 and TRBJ2-1, with 8 bases that match TRBD2. The CDR3 covers 19 residues. Germline CDR1 LGHNA, CDR2 YNFKEQ. The V and J ends lost 0 bases and 6 bases, in that order; junction bases with no gene match: 16.

The V and J genes are TRBV4-1 and TRBJ2-7; D tentatively reads TRBD1 or TRBD2 (5 bases each). The CDR3 spans 15 residues. The germline V and J ends were trimmed by 4 bases and 2 bases, with 15 bases remaining between them. Germline V CDR1 and CDR2: MGHRA, YSYEKL. CDR3 DNA sequence: TGCGCCAGCAGCCTCGACGGGGCGGTAACCTACGAGCAGTACTTC. Its translation: CASSLDGAVTYEQYF.